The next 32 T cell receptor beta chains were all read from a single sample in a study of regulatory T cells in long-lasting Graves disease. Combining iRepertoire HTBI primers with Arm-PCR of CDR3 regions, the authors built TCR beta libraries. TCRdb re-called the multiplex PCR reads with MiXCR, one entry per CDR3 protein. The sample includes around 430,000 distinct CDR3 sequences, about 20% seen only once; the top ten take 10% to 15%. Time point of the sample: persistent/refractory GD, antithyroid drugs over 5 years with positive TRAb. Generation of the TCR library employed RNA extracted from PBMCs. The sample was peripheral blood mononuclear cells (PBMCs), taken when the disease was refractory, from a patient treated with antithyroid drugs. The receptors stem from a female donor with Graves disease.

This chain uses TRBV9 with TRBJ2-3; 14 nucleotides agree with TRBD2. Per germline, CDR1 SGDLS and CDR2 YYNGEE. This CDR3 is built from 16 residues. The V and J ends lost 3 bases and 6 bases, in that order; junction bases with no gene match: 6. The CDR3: CASSGGTSGGIDTQYF. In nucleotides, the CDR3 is TGTGCCAGCAGCGGGGGGACTAGCGGGGGTATTGATACGCAGTATTTT.

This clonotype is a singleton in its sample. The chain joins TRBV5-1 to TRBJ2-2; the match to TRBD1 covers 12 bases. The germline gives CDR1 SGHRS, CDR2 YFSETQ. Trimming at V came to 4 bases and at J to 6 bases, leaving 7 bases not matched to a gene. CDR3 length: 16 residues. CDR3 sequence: CASSQVGQGASGELFF. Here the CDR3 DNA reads TGCGCCAGCAGCCAGGTGGGACAGGGGGCGTCCGGGGAGCTGTTTTTT.

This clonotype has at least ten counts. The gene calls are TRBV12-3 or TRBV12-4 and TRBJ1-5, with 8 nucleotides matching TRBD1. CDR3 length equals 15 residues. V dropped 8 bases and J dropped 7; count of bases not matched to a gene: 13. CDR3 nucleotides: TGTGCCAGCGCCTTTGGTAGGACAGGGATACAGCCCCAGCATTTT. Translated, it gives CASAFGRTGIQPQHF.

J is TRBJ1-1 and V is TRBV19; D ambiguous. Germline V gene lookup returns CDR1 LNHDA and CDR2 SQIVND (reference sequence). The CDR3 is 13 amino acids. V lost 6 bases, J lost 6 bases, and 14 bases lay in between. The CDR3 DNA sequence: TGTGCCAGTAGCGGACGGTCTCGCGCTGAAGCTTTCTTT. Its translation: CASSGRSRAEAFF.

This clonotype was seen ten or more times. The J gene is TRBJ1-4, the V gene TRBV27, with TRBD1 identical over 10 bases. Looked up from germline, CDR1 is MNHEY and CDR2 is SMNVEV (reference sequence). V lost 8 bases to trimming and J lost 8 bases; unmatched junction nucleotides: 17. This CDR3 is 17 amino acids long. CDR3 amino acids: CASFGPTGGNRIEKLFF. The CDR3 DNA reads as TGTGCCAGCTTTGGCCCGACAGGGGGCAACAGAATCGAAAAACTGTTTTTT.

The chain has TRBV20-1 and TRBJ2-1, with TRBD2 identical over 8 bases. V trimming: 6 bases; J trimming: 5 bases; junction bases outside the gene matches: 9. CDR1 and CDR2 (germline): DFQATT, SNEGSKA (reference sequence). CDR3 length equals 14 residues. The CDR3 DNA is TGCAGTGCCCCCCGACTAGCGTCAAACAATGAGCAGTTCTTC. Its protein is CSAPRLASNNEQFF.

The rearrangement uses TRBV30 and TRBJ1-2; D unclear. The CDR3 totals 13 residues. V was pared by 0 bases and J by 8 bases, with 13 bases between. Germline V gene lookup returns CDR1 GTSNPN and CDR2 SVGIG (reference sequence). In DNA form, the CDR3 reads TGTGCCTGGAGTGTAGTAACCCCCCGCGGCTACACCTTC. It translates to CAWSVVTPRGYTF. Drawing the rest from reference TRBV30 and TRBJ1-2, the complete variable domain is SQTIHQWPATLVQPVGSPLSLECTVEGTSNPNLYWYRQAAGRGLQLLFYSVGIGQISSEVPQNLSASRPQDRQFILSSKKLLLSDSGFYLCAWSVVTPRGYTFGSGTRLTVV.

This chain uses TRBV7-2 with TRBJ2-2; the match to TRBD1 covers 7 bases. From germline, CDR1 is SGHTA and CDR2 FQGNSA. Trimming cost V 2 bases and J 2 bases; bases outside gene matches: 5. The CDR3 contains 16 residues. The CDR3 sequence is CASSLRGGENTGELFF. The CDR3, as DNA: TGTGCCAGCAGCTTACGAGGGGGCGAAAACACCGGGGAGCTGTTTTTT. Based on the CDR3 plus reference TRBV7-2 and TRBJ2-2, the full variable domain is GAGVSQSPSNKVTEKGKDVELRCDPISGHTALYWYRQSLGQGLEFLIYFQGNSAPDKSGLPSDRFSAERTGGSVSTLTIQRTQQEDSAVYLCASSLRGGENTGELFFGEGSRLTVL.

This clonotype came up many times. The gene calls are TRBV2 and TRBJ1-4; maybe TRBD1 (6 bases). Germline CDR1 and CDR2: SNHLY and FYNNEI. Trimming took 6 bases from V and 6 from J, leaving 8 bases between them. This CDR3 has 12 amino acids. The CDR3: CASSPGDEKLFF. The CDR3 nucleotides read TGTGCCAGCAGCCCAGGGGATGAAAAACTGTTTTTT.

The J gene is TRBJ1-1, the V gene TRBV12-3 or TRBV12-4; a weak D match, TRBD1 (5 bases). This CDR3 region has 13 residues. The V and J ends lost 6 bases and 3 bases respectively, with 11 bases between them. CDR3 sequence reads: CASSLGDYTEAFF. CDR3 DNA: TGTGCCAGCAGCCTGGGGGACTACACTGAAGCTTTCTTT.

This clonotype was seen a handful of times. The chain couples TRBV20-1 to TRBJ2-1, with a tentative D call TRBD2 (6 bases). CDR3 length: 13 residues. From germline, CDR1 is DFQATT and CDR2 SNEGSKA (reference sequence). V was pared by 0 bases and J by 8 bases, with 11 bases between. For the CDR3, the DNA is TGCAGTGCTAGAGATGCTAGGAGGGATGAGCAGTTCTTC. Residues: CSARDARRDEQFF.

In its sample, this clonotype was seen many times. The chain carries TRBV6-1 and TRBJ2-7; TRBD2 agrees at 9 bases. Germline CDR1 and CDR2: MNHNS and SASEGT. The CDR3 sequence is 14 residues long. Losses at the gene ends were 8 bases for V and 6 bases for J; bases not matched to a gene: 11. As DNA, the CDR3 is TGTGCCAGCGGGGTAGCGGGAGAAAACGGCGAGCAGTACTTC. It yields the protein CASGVAGENGEQYF.

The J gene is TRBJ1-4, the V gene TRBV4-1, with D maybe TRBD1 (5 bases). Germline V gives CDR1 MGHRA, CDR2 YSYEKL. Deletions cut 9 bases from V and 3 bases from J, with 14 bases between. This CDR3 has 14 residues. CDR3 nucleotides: TGCGCCAGTCGGGGGAAAGGGGCTAATGAAAAACTGTTTTTT. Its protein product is CASRGKGANEKLFF.

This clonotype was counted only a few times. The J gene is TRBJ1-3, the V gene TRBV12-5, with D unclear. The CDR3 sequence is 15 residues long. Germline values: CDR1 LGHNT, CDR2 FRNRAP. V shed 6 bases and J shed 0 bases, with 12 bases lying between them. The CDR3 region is CASGPPSLSGNTIYF. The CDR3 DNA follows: TGTGCTAGTGGGCCCCCTTCCCTCTCTGGAAACACCATATATTTT.

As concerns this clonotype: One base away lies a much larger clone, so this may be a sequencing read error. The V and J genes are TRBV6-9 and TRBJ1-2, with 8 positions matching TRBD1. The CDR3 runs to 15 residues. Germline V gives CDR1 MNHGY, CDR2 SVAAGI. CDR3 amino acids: CASSYAGQAFYGYAF. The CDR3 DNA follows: TGTGCCAGCAGTTACGCGGGACAGGCATTCTATGGCTACGCCTTC.

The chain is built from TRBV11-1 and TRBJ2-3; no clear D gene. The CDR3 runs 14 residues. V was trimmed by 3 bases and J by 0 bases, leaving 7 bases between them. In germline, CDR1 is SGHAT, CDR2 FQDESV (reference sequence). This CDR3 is CASSFGRSTDTQYF. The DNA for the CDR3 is TGTGCCAGCAGCTTTGGGCGAAGCACAGATACGCAGTATTTT.

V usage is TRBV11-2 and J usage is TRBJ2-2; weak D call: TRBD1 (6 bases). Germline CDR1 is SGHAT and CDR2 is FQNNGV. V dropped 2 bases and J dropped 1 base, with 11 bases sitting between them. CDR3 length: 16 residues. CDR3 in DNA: TGTGCCAGCAGCTTAAACCCGACAGGGAACACCGGGGAGCTGTTTTTT. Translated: CASSLNPTGNTGELFF. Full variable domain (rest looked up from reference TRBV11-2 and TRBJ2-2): EAGVAQSPRYKIIEKRQSVAFWCNPISGHATLYWYQQILGQGPKLLIQFQNNGVVDDSQLPKDRFSAERLKGVDSTLKIQPAKLEDSAVYLCASSLNPTGNTGELFFGEGSRLTVL.

DNA for the CDR3: TGTGCCAGCAGCCAAGGAAGGGGAGCCCAGGAGACCCAGTACTTC. It is translated as CASSQGRGAQETQYF. V usage is TRBV6-2 or TRBV6-3 and J usage is TRBJ2-5, with D perhaps TRBD1 or TRBD2 (5 bases each). Trimming stripped 6 bases from V and 5 bases from J, with 19 bases between. Per germline, CDR1 MNHEY and CDR2 SVGEGT. The CDR3 is 15 amino acids.

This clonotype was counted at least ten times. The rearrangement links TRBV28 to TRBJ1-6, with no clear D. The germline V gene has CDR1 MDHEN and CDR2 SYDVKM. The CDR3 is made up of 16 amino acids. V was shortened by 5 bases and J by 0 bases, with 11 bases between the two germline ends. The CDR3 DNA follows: TGTGCCAGCAGTCCATTCAAGAGCTCCTATAATTCACCCCTCCACTTT. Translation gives CASSPFKSSYNSPLHF.

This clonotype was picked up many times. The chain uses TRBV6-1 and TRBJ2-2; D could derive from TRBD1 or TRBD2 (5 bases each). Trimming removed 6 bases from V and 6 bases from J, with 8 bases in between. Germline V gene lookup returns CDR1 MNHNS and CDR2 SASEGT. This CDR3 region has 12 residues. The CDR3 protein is CASRTGPGELFF. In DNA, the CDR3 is TGTGCCAGCAGGACGGGACCCGGGGAGCTGTTTTTT.

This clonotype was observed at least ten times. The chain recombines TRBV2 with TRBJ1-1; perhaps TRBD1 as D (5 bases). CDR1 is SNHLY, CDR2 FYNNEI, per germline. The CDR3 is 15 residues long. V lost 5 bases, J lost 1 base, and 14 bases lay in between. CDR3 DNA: TGTGCCAGCAGTTCACAGGCTGACGAGAACACTGAAGCTTTCTTT. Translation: CASSSQADENTEAFF.

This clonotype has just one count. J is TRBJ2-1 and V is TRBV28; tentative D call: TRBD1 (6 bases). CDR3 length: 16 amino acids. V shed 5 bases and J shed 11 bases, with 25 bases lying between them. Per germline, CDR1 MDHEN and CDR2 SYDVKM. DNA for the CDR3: TGTGCCAGCAGTACCAGAACAGGGCGCCCCCCTCTGAAGCAGTTCTTC. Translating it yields CASSTRTGRPPLKQFF.

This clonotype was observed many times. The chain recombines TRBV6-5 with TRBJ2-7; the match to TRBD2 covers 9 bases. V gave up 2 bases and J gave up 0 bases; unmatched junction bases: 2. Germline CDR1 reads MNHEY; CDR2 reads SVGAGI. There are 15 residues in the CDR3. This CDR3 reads CASSYAAGGSYEQYF. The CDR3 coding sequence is TGTGCCAGCAGTTACGCAGCGGGAGGCTCCTACGAGCAGTACTTC.

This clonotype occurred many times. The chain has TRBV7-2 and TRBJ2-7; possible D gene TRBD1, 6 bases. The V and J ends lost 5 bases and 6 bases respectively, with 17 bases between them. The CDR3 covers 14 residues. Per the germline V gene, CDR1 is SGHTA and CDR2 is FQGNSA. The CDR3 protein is CASSPRETGPEQYF. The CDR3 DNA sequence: TGTGCCAGCAGCCCTCGGGAAACAGGGCCCGAGCAGTACTTC.

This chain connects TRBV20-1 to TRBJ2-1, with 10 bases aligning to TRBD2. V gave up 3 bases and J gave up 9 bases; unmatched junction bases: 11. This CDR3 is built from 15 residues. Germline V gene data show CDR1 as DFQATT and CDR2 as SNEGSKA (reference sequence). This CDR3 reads CSARIPSGSGSEQFF. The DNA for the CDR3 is TGCAGTGCTAGGATCCCTAGCGGGAGCGGTAGTGAGCAGTTCTTC.

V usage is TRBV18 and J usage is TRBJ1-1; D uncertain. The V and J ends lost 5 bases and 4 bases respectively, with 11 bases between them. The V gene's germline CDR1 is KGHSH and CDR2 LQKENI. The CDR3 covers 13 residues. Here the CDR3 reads CASSEFSGTEAFF. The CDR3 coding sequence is TGTGCCAGCTCAGAGTTCTCGGGCACTGAAGCTTTCTTT. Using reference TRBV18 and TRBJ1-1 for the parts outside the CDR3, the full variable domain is NAGVMQNPRHLVRRRGQEARLRCSPMKGHSHVYWYRQLPEEGLKFMVYLQKENIIDESGMPKERFSAEFPKEGPSILRIQQVVRGDSAAYFCASSEFSGTEAFFGQGTRLTVV.

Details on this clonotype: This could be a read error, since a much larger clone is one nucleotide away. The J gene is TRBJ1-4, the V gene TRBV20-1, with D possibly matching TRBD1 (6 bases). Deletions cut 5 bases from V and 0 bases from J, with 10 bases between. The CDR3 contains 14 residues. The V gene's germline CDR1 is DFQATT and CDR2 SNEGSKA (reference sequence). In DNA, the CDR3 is TGCAGTGCTCCGGACAGTACAACTAATGAAAAACTGTTTTTT. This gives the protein CSAPDSTTNEKLFF.

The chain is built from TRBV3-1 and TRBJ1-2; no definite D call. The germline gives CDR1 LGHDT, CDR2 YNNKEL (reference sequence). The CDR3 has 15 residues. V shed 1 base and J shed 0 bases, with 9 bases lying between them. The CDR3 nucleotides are TGTGCCAGCAGCCAAGGTCAACTAGCTAACTATGGCTACACCTTC. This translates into CASSQGQLANYGYTF. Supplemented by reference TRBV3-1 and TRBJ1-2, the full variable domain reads DTAVSQTPKYLVTQMGNDKSIKCEQNLGHDTMYWYKQDSKKFLKIMFSYNNKELIINETVPNRFSPKSPDKAHLNLHINSLELGDSAVYFCASSQGQLANYGYTFGSGTRLTVV.

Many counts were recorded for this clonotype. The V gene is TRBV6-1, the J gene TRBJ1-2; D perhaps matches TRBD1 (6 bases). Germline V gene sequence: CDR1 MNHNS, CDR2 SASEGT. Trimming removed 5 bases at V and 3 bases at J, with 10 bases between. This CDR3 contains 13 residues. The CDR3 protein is CASSRDTDYGYTF. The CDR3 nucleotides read TGTGCCAGCAGTCGGGACACTGACTATGGCTACACCTTC.

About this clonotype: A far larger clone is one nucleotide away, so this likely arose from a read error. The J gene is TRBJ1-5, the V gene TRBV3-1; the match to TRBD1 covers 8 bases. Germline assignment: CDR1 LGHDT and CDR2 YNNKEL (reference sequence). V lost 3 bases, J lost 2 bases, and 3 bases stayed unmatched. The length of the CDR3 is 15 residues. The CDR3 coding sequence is TGTGCCAGCAGCCAGACAGGGGAAGGCAATCAGCCCCAGCATTTT. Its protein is CASSQTGEGNQPQHF.

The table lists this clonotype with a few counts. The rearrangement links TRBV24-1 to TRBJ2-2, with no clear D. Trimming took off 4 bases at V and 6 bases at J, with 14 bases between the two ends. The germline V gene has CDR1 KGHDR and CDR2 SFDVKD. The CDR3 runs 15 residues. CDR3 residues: CATSDFNSGAGELFF. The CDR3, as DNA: TGTGCCACCAGTGACTTCAACAGTGGGGCCGGGGAGCTGTTTTTT.

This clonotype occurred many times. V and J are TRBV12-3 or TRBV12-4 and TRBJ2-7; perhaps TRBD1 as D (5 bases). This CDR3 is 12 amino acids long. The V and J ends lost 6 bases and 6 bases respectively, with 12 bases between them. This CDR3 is CASSLRQGEQYF. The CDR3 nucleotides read TGTGCCAGCAGCTTAAGGCAGGGCGAGCAGTACTTC.